The T cell receptor beta chain under discussion was sequenced for a study of T cells after yellow fever vaccination. Via MiXCR, TCRdb re-called the 5' RACE reads, giving one row per CDR3 protein. The sample lists under 600,000 distinct CDR3 sequences, 20% to 25% occurring once. Trimming removed 6 bases at V and 0 bases at J, with 6 bases between. In germline, CDR1 is ENHRY, CDR2 SYGVKD. The CDR3 loop spans 12 amino acids. The chain employs TRBV10-3 and TRBJ2-7; D is unclear. Sequencing was performed on PBMCs, taken less than 25 days after the first yellow fever vaccination. The source is a man aged 18 to 35 who received the YFV17D yellow fever vaccine. CDR3 loop: CAIRHDSYEQYF. Written as DNA, the CDR3 is TGTGCCATCAGGCATGACTCCTACGAGCAGTACTTC.